Listed below are T cell receptor beta chains from one sample, sequenced in a study of blood T cells in healthy people across ages. TCRdb processed the 5' RACE reads anew with MiXCR; each CDR3 protein has one entry. The sample lists 1.5 million to 2 million distinct CDR3 sequences, 30% to 35% occurring once. Sequenced material: blood. The receptor source for this set is a woman in her twenties or thirties in good health. Each CDR3 is given with its conserved first and last residue. A D gene is named only where the DNA matches it firmly. The size field is filled for only some rows; it gives once, few, many or a size class.

clone size | D gene | J gene | V gene | CDR3 DNA | CDR3 protein
- | - | TRBJ1-4 | TRBV20-1 | TGCAGTGCTAGACCGGGACCGGTTAATGAAAAACTGTTTTTT | CSARPGPVNEKLFF
- | - | TRBJ2-1 | TRBV3-1 | TGTGCCAGCAGCGGTAAACTCAAATATTCCTACAATGAGCAGTTCTTC | CASSGKLKYSYNEQFF
few | TRBD1 | TRBJ1-1 | TRBV3-1 | TGTGCCAGCAGCCAACTTGGACAGGGTAGAACTGAAGCTTTCTTT | CASSQLGQGRTEAFF
- | - | TRBJ2-2 | TRBV7-3 | TGTGCCTGCAGCAAAGGACAGCTCACCGGGGAGCTGTTTTTT | CACSKGQLTGELFF
- | - | TRBJ1-1 | TRBV7-6 | TGTGCCAGCAGCTTAGTTCAGTCGGGGGGCACTGAAGCTTTCTTT | CASSLVQSGGTEAFF
- | - | TRBJ1-1 | TRBV29-1 | TGCAGCGGGATGGGGACCGAGGGAGTAGAAGCCACTGAAGCTTTCTTT | CSGMGTEGVEATEAFF
- | - | TRBJ1-1 | TRBV6-5 | TGTGCCAGCACTCCCCCCGGGGGAACTGAAGCTTTCTTT | CASTPPGGTEAFF
- | TRBD1 | TRBJ1-2 | TRBV27 | TGTGCCAGCAGATCGACAGGGATCGGCGGCTACACCTTC | CASRSTGIGGYTF
- | - | TRBJ1-2 | TRBV2 | TGTGCCAGCAGTGAAGGGGCAAGGAGCACCTATGGCTGCACCTTC | CASSEGARSTYGCTF
few | TRBD2 | TRBJ2-1 | TRBV20-1 | TGCAGTGCCGCTCATGGACTAGCGGGTTTCGATGAGCAGTTCTTC | CSAAHGLAGFDEQFF